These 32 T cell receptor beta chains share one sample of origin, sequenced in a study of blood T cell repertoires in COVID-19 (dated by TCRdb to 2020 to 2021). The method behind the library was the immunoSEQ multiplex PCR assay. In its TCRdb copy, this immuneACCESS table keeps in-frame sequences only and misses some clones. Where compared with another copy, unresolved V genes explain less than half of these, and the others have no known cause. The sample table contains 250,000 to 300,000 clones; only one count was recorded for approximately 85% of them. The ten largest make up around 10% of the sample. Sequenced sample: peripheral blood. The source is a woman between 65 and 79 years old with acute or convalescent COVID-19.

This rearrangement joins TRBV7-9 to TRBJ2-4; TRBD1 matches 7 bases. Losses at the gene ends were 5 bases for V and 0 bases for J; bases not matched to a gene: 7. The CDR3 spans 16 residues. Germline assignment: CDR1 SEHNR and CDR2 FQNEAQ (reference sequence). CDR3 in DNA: TGTGCCAGCAGCGATAGACAGGGTCTAGCCAAAAACATTCAGTACTTC. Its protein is CASSDRQGLAKNIQYF. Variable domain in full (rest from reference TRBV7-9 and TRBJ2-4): DTGVSQNPRHKITKRGQNVTFRCDPISEHNRLYWYRQTLGQGPEFLTYFQNEAQLEKSRLLSDRFSAERPKGSFSTLEIQRTEQGDSAMYLCASSDRQGLAKNIQYFGAGTRLSVL.

CDR3 in DNA: TGTGCCAGCAGCCAAGCCCTACTTTCTAGCCTGGGTGTAGATACGCAGTATTTT. It is translated as CASSQALLSSLGVDTQYF. The rearrangement joins TRBV3-1 (or the pseudogene TRBV3-2) to TRBJ2-3; D might be TRBD2 (5 bases). Germline V gene lookup returns CDR1 LGHDT and CDR2 YNNKEL (reference sequence). This CDR3 contains 18 residues. V dropped 1 base and J dropped 5 bases, with 22 bases sitting between them.

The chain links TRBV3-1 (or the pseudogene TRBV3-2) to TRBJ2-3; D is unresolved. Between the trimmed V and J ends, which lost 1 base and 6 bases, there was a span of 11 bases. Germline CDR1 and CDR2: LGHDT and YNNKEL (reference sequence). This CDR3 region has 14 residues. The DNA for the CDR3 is TGTGCCAGCAGCCAAGGGGCCGGCGAGGATACGCAGTATTTT. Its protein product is CASSQGAGEDTQYF.

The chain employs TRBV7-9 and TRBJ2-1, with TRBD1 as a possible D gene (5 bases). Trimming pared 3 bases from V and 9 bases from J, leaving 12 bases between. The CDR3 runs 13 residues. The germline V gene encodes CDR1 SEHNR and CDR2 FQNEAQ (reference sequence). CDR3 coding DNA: TGTGCCAGCAGCTTTGCAGGGAAGGGTGAGCAGTTCTTC. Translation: CASSFAGKGEQFF. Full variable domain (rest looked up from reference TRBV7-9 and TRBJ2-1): DTGVSQNPRHKITKRGQNVTFRCDPISEHNRLYWYRQTLGQGPEFLTYFQNEAQLEKSRLLSDRFSAERPKGSFSTLEIQRTEQGDSAMYLCASSFAGKGEQFFGPGTRLTVL.

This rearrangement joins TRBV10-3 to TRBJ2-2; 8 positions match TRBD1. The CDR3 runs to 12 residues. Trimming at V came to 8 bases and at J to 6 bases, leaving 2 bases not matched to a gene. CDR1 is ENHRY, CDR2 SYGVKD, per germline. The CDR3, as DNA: TGTGCCATCGGGACAGGCCCCGGGGAGCTGTTTTTT. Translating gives CAIGTGPGELFF.

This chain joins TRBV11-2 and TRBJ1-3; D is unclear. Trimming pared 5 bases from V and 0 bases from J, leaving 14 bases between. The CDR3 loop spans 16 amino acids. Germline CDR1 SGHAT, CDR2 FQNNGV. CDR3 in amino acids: CASSPGNSHSGNTIYF. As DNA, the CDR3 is TGTGCCAGCAGCCCCGGTAATTCGCACTCTGGAAACACCATATATTTT.

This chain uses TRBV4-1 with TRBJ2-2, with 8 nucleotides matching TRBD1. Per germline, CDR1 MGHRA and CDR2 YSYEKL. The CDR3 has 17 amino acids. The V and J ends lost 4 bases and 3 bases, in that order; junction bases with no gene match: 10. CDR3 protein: CASSRRLQGADTGELFF. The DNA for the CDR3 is TGCGCCAGCAGCCGGAGACTGCAGGGGGCCGACACCGGGGAGCTGTTTTTT.

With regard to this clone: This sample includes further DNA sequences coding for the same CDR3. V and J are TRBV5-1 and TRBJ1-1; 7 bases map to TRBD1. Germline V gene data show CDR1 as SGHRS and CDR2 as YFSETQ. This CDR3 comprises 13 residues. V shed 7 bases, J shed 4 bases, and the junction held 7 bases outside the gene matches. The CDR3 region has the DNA TGCGCCAGCCGAAGACAGGGTGGCACTGAAGCTTTCTTT. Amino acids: CASRRQGGTEAFF.

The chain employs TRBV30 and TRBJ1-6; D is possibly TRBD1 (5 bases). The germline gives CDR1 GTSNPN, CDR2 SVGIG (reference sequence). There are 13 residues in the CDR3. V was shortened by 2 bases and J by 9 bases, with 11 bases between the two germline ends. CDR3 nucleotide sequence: TGTGCCTGGAGTAGGGGATCCTTTTCACCCCTCCACTTT. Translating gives CAWSRGSFSPLHF. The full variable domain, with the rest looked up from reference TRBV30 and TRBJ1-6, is SQTIHQWPATLVQPVGSPLSLECTVEGTSNPNLYWYRQAAGRGLQLLFYSVGIGQISSEVPQNLSASRPQDRQFILSSKKLLLSDSGFYLCAWSRGSFSPLHFGNGTRLTVT.

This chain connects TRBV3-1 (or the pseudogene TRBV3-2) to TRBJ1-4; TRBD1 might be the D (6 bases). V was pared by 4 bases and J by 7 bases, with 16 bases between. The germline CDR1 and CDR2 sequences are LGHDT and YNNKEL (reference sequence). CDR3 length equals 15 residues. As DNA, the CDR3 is TGTGCCAGCAGCCTCGGTACAGGGATGGCTGAAAAACTGTTTTTT. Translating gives CASSLGTGMAEKLFF.

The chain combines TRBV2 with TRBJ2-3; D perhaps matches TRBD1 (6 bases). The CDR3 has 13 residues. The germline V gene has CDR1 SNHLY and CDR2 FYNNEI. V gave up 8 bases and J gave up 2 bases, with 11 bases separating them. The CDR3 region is CASHGQNTDTQYF. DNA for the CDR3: TGTGCCAGCCATGGACAGAACACAGATACGCAGTATTTT.

CDR3 coding DNA: TGCGCCAGCAGCTCACATCTGGACAGGGCGGGGGCCAACGTCCTGACTTTC. This sequence encodes CASSSHLDRAGANVLTF. The genes are TRBV5-1 and TRBJ2-6, with TRBD1 matching 8 bases. V lost 3 bases, J lost 4 bases, and 9 bases stayed unmatched. This CDR3 comprises 17 residues. Germline V gene lookup returns CDR1 SGHRS and CDR2 YFSETQ.

CDR3 nucleotide sequence: TGTGCCAGCAGCGTCGGGACTATCACGACAGATACGCAGTATTTT. Amino acids: CASSVGTITTDTQYF. This rearrangement joins TRBV9 to TRBJ2-3; TRBD2 agrees at 7 bases. After removal of 2 bases from V and 3 bases from J, the junction contained 6 bases not matched to a gene. Germline V gives CDR1 SGDLS, CDR2 YYNGEE. The CDR3 has 15 amino acids. The full variable domain, rest sourced from reference TRBV9 and TRBJ2-3, is DSGVTQTPKHLITATGQRVTLRCSPRSGDLSVYWYQQSLDQGLQFLIQYYNGEERAKGNILERFSAQQFPDLHSELNLSSLELGDSALYFCASSVGTITTDTQYFGPGTRLTVL.

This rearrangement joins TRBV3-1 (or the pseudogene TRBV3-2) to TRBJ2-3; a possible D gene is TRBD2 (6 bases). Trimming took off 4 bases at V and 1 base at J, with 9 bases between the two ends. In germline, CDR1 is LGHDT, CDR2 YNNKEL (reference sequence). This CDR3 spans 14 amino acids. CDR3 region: CASSLGGGTDTQYF. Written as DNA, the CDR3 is TGTGCCAGCAGCCTAGGCGGGGGCACAGATACGCAGTATTTT.

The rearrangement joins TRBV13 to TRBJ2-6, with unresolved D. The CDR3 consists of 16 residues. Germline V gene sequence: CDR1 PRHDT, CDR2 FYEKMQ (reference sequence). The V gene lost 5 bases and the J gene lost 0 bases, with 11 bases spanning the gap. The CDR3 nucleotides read TGTGCCAGCAGCCCAAGACGGGTCTCTGGGGCCAACGTCCTGACTTTC. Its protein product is CASSPRRVSGANVLTF. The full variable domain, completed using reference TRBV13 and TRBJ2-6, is AAGVIQSPRHLIKEKRETATLKCYPIPRHDTVYWYQQGPGQDPQFLISFYEKMQSDKGSIPDRFSAQQFSDYHSELNMSSLELGDSALYFCASSPRRVSGANVLTFGAGSRLTVL.

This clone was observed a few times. The CDR3 region has the DNA TGTGCCAGCTCACAACAGGGGGCGAACACCGGGGAGCTGTTTTTT. Its protein is CASSQQGANTGELFF. The chain has TRBV18 and TRBJ2-2; 8 bases are a match to TRBD1. V was clipped by 4 bases and J by 0 bases; unmatched bases: 1. Germline CDR1 reads KGHSH; CDR2 reads LQKENI. The CDR3 totals 15 residues.

DNA of the CDR3: TGTGCCAGCAGTAAGGGGTCAGGGGTCTACGAGCAGTACTTC. Translation: CASSKGSGVYEQYF. This chain links TRBV27 with TRBJ2-7; TRBD1 might be the D (6 bases). CDR3 length: 14 residues. Between the trimmed V and J ends, which lost 5 bases and 3 bases, there was a span of 14 bases. Germline CDR1 is MNHEY and CDR2 is SMNVEV (reference sequence).

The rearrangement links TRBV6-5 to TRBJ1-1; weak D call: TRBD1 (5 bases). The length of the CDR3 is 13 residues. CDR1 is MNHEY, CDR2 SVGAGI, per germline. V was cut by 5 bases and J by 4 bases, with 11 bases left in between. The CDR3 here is CASSRLGATEAFF. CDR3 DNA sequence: TGTGCCAGCAGTCGACTTGGGGCCACTGAAGCTTTCTTT.

CDR3 sequence: CASTTGGAVSEAFF. CDR3 sequence (DNA): TGTGCCAGTACTACAGGGGGCGCGGTATCTGAAGCTTTCTTT. The V and J genes are TRBV19 and TRBJ1-1; 9 nucleotides match TRBD1. Germline-derived CDR1 and CDR2 are LNHDA and SQIVND (reference sequence). The V segment lost 7 bases and the J segment 6 bases; nucleotides outside the gene matches: 9. The CDR3 has 14 amino acids.

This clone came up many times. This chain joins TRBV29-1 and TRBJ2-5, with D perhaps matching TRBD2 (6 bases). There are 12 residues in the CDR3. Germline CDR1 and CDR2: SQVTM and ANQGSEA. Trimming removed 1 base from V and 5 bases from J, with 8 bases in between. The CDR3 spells CSVEVGGETQYF. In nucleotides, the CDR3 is TGCAGCGTTGAAGTTGGGGGGGAGACCCAGTACTTC.

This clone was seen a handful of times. CDR3 amino acids: CASSSPTGGRSEQYF. The CDR3 DNA is TGTGCCAGCAGCTCACCGACGGGGGGGCGAAGCGAGCAGTACTTC. V gene TRBV11-2 combines with J gene TRBJ2-7; 8 bases are shared with TRBD2. The J segment lost 6 bases and the V segment lost 4 bases, leaving 11 bases of the junction unmatched. The CDR3 is 15 residues long. Germline CDR1 reads SGHAT; CDR2 reads FQNNGV.

CDR3 sequence: CASSRGQGVQPQHF. CDR3 sequence (DNA): TGTGCCAGTAGTAGGGGACAGGGAGTCCAGCCCCAGCATTTT. This chain uses TRBV19 with TRBJ1-5, with TRBD1 identical over 9 bases. The CDR3 length is 14 residues. CDR1 is LNHDA and CDR2 is SQIVND in the germline V gene (reference sequence). After removal of 4 bases from V and 7 bases from J, the junction contained 5 bases not matched to a gene.

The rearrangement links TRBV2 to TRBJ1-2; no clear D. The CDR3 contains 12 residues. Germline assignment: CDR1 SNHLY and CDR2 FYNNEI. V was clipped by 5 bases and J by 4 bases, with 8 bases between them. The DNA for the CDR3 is TGTGCCAGCAGTCAACAGCTCTATGGCTACACCTTC. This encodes CASSQQLYGYTF.

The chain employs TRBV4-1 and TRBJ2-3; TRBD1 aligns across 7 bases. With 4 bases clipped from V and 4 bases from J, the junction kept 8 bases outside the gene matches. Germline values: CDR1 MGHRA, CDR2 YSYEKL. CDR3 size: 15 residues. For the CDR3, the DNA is TGCGCCAGCAGCCGTGGACAGGTGAGCGCAGATACGCAGTATTTT. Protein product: CASSRGQVSADTQYF.

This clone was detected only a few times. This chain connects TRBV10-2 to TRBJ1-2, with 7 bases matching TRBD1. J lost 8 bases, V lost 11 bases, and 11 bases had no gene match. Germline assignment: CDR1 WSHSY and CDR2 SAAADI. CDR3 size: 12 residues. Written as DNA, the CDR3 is TGCGCCTCGGGACAGCTGACTAAGGGCTACACCTTC. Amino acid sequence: CASGQLTKGYTF.

CDR3 DNA: TGTGCCAGCAGCTTAACTCGGGAGGACGGAGGCGGCTACACCTTC. This sequence encodes CASSLTREDGGGYTF. The rearrangement links TRBV7-3 to TRBJ1-2, with D uncertain. The CDR3 extends over 15 amino acids. Looked up from germline, CDR1 is SGHTA and CDR2 is FQGTGA. The germline V and J ends were trimmed by 0 bases and 8 bases, with 16 bases remaining between them.

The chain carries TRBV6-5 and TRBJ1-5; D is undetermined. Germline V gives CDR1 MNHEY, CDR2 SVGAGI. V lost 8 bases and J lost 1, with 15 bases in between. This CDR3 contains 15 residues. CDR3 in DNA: TGTGCCAGCCGACGGGATCCGATGAGCAATCAGCCCCAGCATTTT. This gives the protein CASRRDPMSNQPQHF.

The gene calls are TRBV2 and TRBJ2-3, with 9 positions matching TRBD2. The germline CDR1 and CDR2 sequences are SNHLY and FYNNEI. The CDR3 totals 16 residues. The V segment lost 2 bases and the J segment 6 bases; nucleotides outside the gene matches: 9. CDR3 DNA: TGTGCCAGCAGTGAATTTTGGTCTAGCGGGGCGGATACGCAGTATTTT. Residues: CASSEFWSSGADTQYF.

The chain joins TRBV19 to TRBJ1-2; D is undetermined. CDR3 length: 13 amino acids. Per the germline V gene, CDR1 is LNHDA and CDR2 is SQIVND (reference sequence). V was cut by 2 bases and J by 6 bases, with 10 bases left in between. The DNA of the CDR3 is TGTGCCAGTAGTATACACCCTGCTAATGGCTACACCTTC. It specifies CASSIHPANGYTF.

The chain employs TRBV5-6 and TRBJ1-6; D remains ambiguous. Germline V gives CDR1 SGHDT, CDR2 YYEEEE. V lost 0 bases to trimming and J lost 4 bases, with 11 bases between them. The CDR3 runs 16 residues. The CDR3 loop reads CASSLDRSLYNSPLHF. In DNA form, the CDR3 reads TGTGCCAGCAGCTTGGATCGGAGCCTGTATAATTCACCCCTCCACTTT.

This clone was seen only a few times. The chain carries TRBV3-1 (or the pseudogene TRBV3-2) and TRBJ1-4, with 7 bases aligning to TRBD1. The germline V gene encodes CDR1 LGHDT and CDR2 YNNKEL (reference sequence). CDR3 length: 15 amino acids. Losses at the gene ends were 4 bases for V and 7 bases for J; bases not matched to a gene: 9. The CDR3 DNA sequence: TGTGCCAGCAGCCCCAGACAGGGTAGATTTGAAAAACTGTTTTTT. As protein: CASSPRQGRFEKLFF.

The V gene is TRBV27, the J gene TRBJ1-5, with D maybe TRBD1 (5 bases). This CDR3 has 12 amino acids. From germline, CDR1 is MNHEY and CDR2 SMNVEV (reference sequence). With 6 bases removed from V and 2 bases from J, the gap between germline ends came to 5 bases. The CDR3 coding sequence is TGTGCCAGCAGGACAGGCAATCAGCCCCAGCATTTT. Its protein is CASRTGNQPQHF.